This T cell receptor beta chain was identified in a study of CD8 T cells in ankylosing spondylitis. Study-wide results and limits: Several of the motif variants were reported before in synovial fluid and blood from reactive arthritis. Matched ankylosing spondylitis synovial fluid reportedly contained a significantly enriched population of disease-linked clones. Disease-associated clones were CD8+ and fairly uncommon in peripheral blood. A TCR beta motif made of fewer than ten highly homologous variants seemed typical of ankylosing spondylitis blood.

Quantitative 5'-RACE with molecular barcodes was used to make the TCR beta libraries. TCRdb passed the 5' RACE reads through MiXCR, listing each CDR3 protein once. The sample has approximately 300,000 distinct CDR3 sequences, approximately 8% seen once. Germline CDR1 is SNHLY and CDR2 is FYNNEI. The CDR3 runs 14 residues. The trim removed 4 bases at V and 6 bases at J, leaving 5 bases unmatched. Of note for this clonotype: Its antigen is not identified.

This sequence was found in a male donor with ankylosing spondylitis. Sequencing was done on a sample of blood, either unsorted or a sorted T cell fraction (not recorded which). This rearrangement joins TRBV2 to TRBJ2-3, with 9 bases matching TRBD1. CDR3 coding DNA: TGTGCCAGCAGTGGGGGACAGGGCCAGGATACGCAGTATTTT. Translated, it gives CASSGGQGQDTQYF. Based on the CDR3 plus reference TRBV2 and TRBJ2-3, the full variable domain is EPEVTQTPSHQVTQMGQEVILRCVPISNHLYFYWYRQILGQKVEFLVSFYNNEISEKSEIFDDQFSVERPDGSNFTLKIRSTKLEDSAMYFCASSGGQGQDTQYFGPGTRLTVL.